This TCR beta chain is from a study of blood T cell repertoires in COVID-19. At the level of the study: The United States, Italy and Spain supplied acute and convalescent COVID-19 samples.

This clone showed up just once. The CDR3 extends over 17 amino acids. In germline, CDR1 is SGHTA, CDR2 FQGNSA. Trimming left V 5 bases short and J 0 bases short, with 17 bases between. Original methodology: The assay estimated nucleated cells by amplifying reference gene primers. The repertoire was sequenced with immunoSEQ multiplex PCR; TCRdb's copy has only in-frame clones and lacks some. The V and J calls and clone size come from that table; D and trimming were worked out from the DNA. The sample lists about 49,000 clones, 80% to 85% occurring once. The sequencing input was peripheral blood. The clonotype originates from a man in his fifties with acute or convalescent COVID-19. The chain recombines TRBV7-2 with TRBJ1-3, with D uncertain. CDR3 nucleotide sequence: TGTGCCAGCAGCCTCCCGGTCAGGCAAGCCTCTGGAAACACCATATATTTT. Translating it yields CASSLPVRQASGNTIYF.